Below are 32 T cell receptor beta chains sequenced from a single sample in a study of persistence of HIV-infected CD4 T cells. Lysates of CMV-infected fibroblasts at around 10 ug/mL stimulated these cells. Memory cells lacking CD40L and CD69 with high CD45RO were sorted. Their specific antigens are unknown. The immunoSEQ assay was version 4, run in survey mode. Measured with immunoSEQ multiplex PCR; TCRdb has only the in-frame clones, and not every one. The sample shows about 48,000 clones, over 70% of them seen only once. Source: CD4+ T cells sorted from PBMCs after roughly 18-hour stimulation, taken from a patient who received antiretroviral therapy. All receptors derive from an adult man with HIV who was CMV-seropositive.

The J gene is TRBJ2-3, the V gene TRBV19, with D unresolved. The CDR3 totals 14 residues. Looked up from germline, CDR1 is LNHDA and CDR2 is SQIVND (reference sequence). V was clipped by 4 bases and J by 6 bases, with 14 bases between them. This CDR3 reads CASSKARLSDTQYF. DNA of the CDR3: TGTGCCAGTAGTAAGGCTCGCCTCTCCGATACGCAGTATTTT.

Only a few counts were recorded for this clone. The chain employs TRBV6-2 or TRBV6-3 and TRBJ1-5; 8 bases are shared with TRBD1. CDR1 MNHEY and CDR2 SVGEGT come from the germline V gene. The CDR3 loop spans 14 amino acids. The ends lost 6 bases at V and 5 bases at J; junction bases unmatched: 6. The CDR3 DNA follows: TGTGCCAGCAGCCGGACAGGGAGCGATCAGCCCCAGCATTTT. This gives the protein CASSRTGSDQPQHF.

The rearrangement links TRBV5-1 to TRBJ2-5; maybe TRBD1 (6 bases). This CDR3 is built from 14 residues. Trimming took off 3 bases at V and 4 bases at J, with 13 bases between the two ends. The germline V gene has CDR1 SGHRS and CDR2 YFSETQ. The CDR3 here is CASSWGPAGETQYF. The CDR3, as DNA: TGCGCCAGCAGCTGGGGGCCTGCGGGAGAGACCCAGTACTTC.

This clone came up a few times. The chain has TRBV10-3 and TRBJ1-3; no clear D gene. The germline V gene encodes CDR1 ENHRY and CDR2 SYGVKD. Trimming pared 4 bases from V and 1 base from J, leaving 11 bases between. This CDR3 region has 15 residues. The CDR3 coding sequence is TGTGCCATCAGTGTGGGGTTGGAGTCTGGAAACACCATATATTTT. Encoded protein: CAISVGLESGNTIYF.

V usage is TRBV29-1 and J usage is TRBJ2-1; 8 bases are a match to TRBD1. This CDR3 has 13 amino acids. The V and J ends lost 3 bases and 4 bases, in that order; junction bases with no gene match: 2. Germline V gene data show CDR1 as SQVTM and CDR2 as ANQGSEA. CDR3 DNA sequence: TGCAGCGTTGATACAGGGGGATACAATGAGCAGTTCTTC. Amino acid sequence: CSVDTGGYNEQFF.

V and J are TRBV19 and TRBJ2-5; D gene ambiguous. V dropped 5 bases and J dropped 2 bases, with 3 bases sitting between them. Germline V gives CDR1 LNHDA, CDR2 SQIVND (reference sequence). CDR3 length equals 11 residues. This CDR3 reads CASSAQETQYF. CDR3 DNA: TGTGCCAGTAGTGCACAAGAGACCCAGTACTTC.

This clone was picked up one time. CDR3 in amino acids: CASSWGTGNSGNTIYF. CDR3 DNA sequence: TGCGCCAGCAGCTGGGGGACAGGCAACTCTGGAAACACCATATATTTT. The chain joins TRBV5-1 to TRBJ1-3; TRBD1 aligns across 8 bases. V was pared by 3 bases and J by 0 bases, with 5 bases of the junction left unmatched. This CDR3 has 16 amino acids. Germline V lookup: CDR1 SGHRS, CDR2 YFSETQ.

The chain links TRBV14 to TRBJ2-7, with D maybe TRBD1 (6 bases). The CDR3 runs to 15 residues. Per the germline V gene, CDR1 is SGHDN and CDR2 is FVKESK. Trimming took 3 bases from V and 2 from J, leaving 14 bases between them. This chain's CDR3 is CASSHLDRTAYEQYF. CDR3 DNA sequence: TGTGCCAGCAGCCACTTAGACAGGACAGCCTACGAGCAGTACTTC. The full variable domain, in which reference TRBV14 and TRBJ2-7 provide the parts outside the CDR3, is EAGVTQFPSHSVIEKGQTVTLRCDPISGHDNLYWYRRVMGKEIKFLLHFVKESKQDESGMPNNRFLAERTGGTYSTLKVQPAELEDSGVYFCASSHLDRTAYEQYFGPGTRLTVT.

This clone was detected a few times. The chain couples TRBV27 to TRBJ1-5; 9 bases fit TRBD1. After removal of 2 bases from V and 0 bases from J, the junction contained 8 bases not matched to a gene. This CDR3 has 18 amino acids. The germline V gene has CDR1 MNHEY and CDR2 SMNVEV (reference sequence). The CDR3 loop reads CASSLTGQGWHSNQPQHF. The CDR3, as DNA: TGTGCCAGCAGTTTAACCGGACAGGGGTGGCATAGCAATCAGCCCCAGCATTTT.

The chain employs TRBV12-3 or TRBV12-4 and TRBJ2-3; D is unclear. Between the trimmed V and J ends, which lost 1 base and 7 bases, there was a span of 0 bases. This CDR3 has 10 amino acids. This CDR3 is CASSLDTQYF. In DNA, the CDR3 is TGTGCCAGCAGTTTAGATACGCAGTATTTT.

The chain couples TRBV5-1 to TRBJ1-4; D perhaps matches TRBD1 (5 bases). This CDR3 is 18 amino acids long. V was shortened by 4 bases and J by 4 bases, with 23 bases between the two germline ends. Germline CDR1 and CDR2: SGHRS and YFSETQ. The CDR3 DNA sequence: TGCGCCAGCAGCCCCCGAGGGGTAGGGGTTGGGAATAATGAAAAACTGTTTTTT. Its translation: CASSPRGVGVGNNEKLFF.

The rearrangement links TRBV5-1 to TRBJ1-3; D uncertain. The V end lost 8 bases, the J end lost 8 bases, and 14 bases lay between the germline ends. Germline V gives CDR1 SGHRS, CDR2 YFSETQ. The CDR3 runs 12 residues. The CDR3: CASRGQTHTIYF. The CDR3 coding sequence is TGCGCCAGTCGAGGGCAGACTCACACCATATATTTT.

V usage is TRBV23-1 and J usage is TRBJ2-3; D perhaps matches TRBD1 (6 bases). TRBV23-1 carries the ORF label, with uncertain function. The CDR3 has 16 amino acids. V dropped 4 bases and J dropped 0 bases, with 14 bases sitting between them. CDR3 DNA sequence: TGCGCCAGCAGTCTATACAGGGCCACTAGCACAGATACGCAGTATTTT. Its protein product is CASSLYRATSTDTQYF.

CDR3 amino acids: CASSQVKYEQYF. CDR3 DNA sequence: TGTGCCAGCAGCCAAGTTAAGTACGAGCAGTACTTC. The chain couples TRBV3-1 (or the pseudogene TRBV3-2) to TRBJ2-7; no definite D call. V lost 1 base, J lost 4 bases, and 5 bases lay in between. The CDR3 totals 12 residues. CDR1 is LGHDT and CDR2 is YNNKEL in the germline V gene (reference sequence).

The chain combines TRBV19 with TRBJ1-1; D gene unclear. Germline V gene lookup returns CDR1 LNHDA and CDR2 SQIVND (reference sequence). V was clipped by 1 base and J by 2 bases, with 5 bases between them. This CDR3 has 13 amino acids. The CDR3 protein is CASSIVDNTEAFF. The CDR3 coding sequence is TGTGCCAGTAGTATAGTAGATAACACTGAAGCTTTCTTT. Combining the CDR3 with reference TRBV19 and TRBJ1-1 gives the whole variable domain DGGITQSPKYLFRKEGQNVTLSCEQNLNHDAMYWYRQDPGQGLRLIYYSQIVNDFQKGDIAEGYSVSREKKESFPLTVTSAQKNPTAFYLCASSIVDNTEAFFGQGTRLTVV.

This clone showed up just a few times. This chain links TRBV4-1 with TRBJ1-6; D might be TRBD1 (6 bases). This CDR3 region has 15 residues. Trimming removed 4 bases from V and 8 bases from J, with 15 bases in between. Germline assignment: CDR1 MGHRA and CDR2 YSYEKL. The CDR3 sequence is CASSLRTVQDSPLHF. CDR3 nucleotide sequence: TGCGCCAGCAGCCTTAGGACAGTACAGGATTCACCCCTCCACTTT.

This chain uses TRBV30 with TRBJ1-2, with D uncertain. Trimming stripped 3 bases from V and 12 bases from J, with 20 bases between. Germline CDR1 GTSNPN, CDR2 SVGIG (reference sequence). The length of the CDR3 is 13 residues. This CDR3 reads CAWSSREEASDTF. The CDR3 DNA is TGTGCCTGGAGCTCCCGGGAAGAAGCCTCTGACACCTTC.

CDR3 DNA: TGTGCCAGTAGTCTCCGGGACAGAATTCCCCAGGGGAGTGGCTACACCTTC. Translating it yields CASSLRDRIPQGSGYTF. The J gene is TRBJ1-2, the V gene TRBV19, with TRBD1 identical over 7 bases. The CDR3 sequence is 17 residues long. Trimming removed 5 bases from V and 7 bases from J; junction bases left unmatched: 19. Germline V gene data show CDR1 as LNHDA and CDR2 as SQIVND (reference sequence).

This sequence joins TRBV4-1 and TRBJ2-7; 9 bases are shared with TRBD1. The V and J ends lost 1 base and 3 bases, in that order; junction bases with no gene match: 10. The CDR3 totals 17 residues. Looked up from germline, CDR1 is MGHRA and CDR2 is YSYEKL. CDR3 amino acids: CASSQGLYGDRVYEQYF. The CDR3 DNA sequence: TGCGCCAGCAGCCAAGGATTATATGGGGACAGGGTCTACGAGCAGTACTTC.

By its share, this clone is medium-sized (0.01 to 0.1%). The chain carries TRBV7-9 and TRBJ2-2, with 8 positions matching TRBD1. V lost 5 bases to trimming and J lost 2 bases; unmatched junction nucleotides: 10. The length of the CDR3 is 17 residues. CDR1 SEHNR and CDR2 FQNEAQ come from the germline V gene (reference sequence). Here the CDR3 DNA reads TGTGCCAGCAGCCAACGACAGGGGAGAATAAACACCGGGGAGCTGTTTTTT. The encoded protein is CASSQRQGRINTGELFF.

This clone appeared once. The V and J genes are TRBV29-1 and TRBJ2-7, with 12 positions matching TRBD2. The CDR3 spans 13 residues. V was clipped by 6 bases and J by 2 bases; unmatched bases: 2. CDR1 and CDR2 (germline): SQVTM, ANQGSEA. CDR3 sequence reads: CSVRTSGTYEQYF. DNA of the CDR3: TGCAGCGTCCGGACTAGCGGGACCTACGAGCAGTACTTC.

CDR3 sequence: CASSLAGTGGYEQYF. CDR3 nucleotide sequence: TGTGCCAGCAGCCTAGCAGGGACAGGGGGCTACGAGCAGTACTTC. This chain joins TRBV7-3 and TRBJ2-7, with 11 nucleotides matching TRBD1. J lost 3 bases, V lost 5 bases, and 6 bases had no gene match. This CDR3 has 15 amino acids. The germline V gene encodes CDR1 SGHTA and CDR2 FQGTGA.

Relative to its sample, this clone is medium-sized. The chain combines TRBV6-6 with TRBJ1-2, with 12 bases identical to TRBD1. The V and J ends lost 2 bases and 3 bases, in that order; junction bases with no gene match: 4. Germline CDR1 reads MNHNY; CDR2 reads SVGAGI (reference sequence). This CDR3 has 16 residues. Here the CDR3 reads CASSYPGTGGDYGYTF. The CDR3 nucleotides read TGTGCCAGCAGTTACCCCGGGACAGGGGGCGACTATGGCTACACCTTC.

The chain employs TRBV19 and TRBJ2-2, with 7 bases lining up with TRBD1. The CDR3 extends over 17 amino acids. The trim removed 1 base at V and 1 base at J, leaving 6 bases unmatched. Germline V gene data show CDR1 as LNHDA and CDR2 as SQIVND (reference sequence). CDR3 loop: CASSIAWGQKNTGELFF. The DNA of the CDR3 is TGTGCCAGTAGTATAGCTTGGGGACAGAAGAACACCGGGGAGCTGTTTTTT.

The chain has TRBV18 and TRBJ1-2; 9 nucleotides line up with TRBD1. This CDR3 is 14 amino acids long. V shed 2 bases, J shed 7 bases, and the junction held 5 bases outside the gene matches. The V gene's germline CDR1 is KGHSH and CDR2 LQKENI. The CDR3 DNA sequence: TGTGCCAGCTCACCATCAGGGACAGGGAGTGGCTACACCTTC. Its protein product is CASSPSGTGSGYTF.

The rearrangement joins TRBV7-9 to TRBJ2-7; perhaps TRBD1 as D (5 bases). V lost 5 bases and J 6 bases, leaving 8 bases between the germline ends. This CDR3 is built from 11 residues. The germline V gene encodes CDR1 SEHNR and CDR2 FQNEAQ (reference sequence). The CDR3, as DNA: TGTGCCAGCAGCCTCAGGGTCGAGCAGTACTTC. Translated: CASSLRVEQYF.

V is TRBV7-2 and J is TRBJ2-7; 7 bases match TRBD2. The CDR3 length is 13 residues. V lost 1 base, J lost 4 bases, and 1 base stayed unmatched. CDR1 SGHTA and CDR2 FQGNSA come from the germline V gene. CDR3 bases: TGTGCCAGCAGCTTAGGACTAGCTTACGAGCAGTACTTC. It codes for CASSLGLAYEQYF.

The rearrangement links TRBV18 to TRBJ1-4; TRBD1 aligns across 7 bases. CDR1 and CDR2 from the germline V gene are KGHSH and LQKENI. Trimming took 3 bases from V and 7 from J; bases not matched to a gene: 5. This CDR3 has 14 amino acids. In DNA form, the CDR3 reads TGTGCCAGCTCACCTGACAGGGCAGGTGAAAAACTGTTTTTT. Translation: CASSPDRAGEKLFF.

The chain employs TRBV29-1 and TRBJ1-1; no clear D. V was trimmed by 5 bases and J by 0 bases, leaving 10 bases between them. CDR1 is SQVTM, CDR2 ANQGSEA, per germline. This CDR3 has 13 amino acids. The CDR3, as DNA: TGCAGCGTTTTGAAACAGCTGAACACTGAAGCTTTCTTT. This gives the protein CSVLKQLNTEAFF.

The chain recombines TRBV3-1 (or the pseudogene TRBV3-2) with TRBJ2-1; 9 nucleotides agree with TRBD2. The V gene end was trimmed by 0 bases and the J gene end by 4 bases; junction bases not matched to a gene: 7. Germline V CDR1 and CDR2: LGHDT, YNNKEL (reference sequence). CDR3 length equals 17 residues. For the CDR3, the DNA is TGTGCCAGCAGCCAAGATGAGGTAGCGGGGGATTACAATGAGCAGTTCTTC. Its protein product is CASSQDEVAGDYNEQFF.

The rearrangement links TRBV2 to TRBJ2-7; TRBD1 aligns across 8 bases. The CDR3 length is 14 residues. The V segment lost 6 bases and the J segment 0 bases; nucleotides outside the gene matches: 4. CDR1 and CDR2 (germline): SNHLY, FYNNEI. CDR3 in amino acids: CASSPDRASYEQYF. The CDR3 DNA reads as TGTGCCAGCAGCCCGGACAGGGCCTCCTACGAGCAGTACTTC.

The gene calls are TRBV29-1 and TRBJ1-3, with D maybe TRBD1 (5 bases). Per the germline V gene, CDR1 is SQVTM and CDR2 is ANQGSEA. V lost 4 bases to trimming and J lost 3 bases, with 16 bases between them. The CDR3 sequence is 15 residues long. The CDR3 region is CSVVSRTGLGNTIYF. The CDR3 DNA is TGCAGCGTTGTGTCAAGAACGGGGCTTGGAAACACCATATATTTT.